The source of this T cell receptor (beta chain) is a study of cytomegalovirus exposure and HLA in healthy donors. This CDR3 contains 16 residues. In germline, CDR1 is SGHDN, CDR2 FVKESK. J was trimmed by 1 base and V by 2 bases; bases with no gene match: 4. This PCR relied on a set of 60 Vbeta primers and 13 Jbeta primers. The repertoire was sequenced with immunoSEQ multiplex PCR; TCRdb's copy has only in-frame clones and lacks some. The data contain about 150,000 clones, around 60% of them seen just once; the ten biggest clones take up approximately 6.6%. The specimen sequenced was PBMCs. This sequence was found in a woman in her sixties or seventies in good health and CMV-seropositive. The V gene is TRBV14, the J gene TRBJ2-2, with 7 nucleotides matching TRBD1. The DNA of the CDR3 is TGTGCCAGCAGCCAACAGGGGGTCTTGAACACCGGGGAGCTGTTTTTT. It yields the protein CASSQQGVLNTGELFF.